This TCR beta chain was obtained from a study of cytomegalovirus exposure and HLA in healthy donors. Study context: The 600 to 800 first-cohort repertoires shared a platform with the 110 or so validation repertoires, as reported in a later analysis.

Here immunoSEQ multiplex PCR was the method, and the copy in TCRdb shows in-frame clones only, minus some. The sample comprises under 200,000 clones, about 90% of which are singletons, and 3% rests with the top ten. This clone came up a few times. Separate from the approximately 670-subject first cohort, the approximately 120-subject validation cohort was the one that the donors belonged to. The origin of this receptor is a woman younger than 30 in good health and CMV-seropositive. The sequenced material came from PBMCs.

The CDR3 DNA sequence: TGTGCCAGCAGCTTTTCCGGGACTAGCGGCGAGCAGTACTTC. Translated: CASSFSGTSGEQYF. The chain joins TRBV5-4 to TRBJ2-7, with 11 nucleotides matching TRBD2. This CDR3 is built from 14 residues. With V trimmed by 2 bases and J by 6 bases, 4 bases remained unmatched. CDR1 and CDR2 (germline): SGHNT, YYREEE (reference sequence).